This is a list of T cell receptor beta chains from one sample in a study of T cell responses to AZD1222 COVID-19 vaccine. Some clones are missing from TCRdb's copy, which holds only in-frame ones; the method was immunoSEQ multiplex PCR. The repertoire includes 150,000 to 170,000 clones, 70% to 90% of them detected once, and more than 5.5% sits in the top ten. Source: peripheral blood, taken on day 0 of MenACWY control vaccination. Source of these receptors: an adult in good health. CDR3s leave out the opening cysteine and the closing phenylalanine or tryptophan. The order of the fields is V gene, CDR3 length, J gene, CDR3 protein.

V: TRBV7-2
length: 14
J: TRBJ2-3
CDR3: ASSFPLAGVTDTQY

V: TRBV19
length: 13
J: TRBJ2-1
CDR3: ASSWREGSYNEQF

V: TRBV7-9
length: 11
J: TRBJ2-1
CDR3: ASGTENYNEQF

V: TRBV28
length: 15
J: TRBJ1-3
CDR3: ASSFLTGAPSGNTIY

V: TRBV10-3
length: 14
J: TRBJ1-5
CDR3: AISAEGQGAGQPQH

V: TRBV24-1
length: 12
J: TRBJ1-6
CDR3: ATTLRVSNSPLH

V: TRBV13
length: 10
J: TRBJ2-1
CDR3: ASSFGLNEQF

V: TRBV7-2
length: 13
J: TRBJ2-2
CDR3: ASSLRQGITGELF

V: TRBV13
length: 10
J: TRBJ1-1
CDR3: ASRRGDTEAF

V: TRBV9
length: 13
J: TRBJ1-5
CDR3: ASSVGLGGNQPQH

V: TRBV7-9
length: 13
J: TRBJ1-5
CDR3: ASSPPGSKDQPQH

V: TRBV10-3
length: 11
J: TRBJ2-1
CDR3: AISGPRYNEQF

V: TRBV7-2
length: 13
J: TRBJ1-1
CDR3: ASSLATGGITEAF

V: TRBV19
length: 13
J: TRBJ1-2
CDR3: ASSISGQGARGYT